The following is a T cell receptor (beta chain) sequence with its context. This specimen comes from a study of OX40 agonist ivuxolimab in advanced cancers. The protocol was immunoSEQ multiplex PCR, while the TCRdb copy is restricted to in-frame clones and leaves out a portion. In the table there are under 50,000 clones, approximately 86% of which are singletons. Germline-derived CDR1 and CDR2 are MNHEY and SVGAGI. The CDR3 totals 14 residues. V dropped 4 bases and J dropped 5 bases, with 15 bases sitting between them. The source is an adult with an advanced solid tumor such as melanoma, head and neck, liver or kidney cancer. The chain couples TRBV6-5 to TRBJ2-7; tentative D call: TRBD1 (5 bases). Sequenced here: CD4+ or CD8+ T cells sorted from blood, sampled in a trial of the OX40 agonist ivuxolimab. The CDR3 spells CASSFQGIPDEQYF. CDR3 nucleotides: TGTGCCAGCAGTTTCCAGGGCATACCGGACGAGCAGTACTTC.